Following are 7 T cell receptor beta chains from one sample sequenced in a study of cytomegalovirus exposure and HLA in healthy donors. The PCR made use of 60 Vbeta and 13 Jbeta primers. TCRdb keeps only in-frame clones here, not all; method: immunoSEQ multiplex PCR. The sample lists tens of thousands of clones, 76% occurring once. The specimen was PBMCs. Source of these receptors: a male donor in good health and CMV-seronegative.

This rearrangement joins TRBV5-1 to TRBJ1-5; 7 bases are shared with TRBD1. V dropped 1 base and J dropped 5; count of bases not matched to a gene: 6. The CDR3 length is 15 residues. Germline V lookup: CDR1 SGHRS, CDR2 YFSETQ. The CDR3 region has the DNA TGCGCCAGCAGCTTGACGCCTCAGGGGGATCAGCCCCAGCATTTT. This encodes CASSLTPQGDQPQHF.

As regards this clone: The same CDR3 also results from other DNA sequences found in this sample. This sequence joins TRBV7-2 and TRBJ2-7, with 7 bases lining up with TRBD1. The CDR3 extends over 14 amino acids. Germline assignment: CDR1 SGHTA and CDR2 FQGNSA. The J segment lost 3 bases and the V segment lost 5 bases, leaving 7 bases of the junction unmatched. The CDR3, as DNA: TGTGCCAGCAGCCCTAGGACAGGATACTACGAGCAGTACTTC. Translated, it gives CASSPRTGYYEQYF.

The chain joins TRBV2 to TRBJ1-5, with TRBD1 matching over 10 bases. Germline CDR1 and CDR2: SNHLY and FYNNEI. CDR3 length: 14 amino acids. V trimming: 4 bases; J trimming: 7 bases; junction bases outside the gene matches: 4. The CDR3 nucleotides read TGTGCCAGCAGTGTGACAGGGGGCAGACAGCCCCAGCATTTT. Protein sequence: CASSVTGGRQPQHF. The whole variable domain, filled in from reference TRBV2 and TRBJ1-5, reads EPEVTQTPSHQVTQMGQEVILRCVPISNHLYFYWYRQILGQKVEFLVSFYNNEISEKSEIFDDQFSVERPDGSNFTLKIRSTKLEDSAMYFCASSVTGGRQPQHFGDGTRLSIL.

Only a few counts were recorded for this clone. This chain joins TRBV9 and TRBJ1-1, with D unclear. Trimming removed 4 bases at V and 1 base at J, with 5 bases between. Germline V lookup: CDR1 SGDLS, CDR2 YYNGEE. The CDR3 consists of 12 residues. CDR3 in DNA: TGTGCCAGCAGCAAGCAGAACACTGAAGCTTTCTTT. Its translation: CASSKQNTEAFF.

DNA for the CDR3: TGTGCCAGCTCACCAGCGGACAGGGGACCCTACGAGCAGTACTTC. Encoded protein: CASSPADRGPYEQYF. The V and J genes are TRBV18 and TRBJ2-7; 9 nucleotides line up with TRBD1. This CDR3 spans 15 amino acids. The trim removed 2 bases at V and 2 bases at J, leaving 4 bases unmatched. Germline CDR1 and CDR2: KGHSH and LQKENI.

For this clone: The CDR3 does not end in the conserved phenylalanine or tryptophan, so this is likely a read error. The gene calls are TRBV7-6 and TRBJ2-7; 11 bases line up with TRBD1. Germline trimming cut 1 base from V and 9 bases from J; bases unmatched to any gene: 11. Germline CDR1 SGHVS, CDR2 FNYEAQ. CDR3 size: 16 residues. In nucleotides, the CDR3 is TGTGCCAGCAGCTTAGGAGGGACAGGGGGTAGTACAGTGCAGTACCTC. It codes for CASSLGGTGGSTVQYL.

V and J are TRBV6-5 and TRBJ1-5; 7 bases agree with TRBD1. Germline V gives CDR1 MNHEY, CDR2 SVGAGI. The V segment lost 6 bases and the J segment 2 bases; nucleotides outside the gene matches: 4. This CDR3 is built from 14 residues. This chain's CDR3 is CASSLGQGNQPQHF. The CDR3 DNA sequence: TGTGCCAGCAGCCTTGGACAGGGCAATCAGCCCCAGCATTTT.